This T cell receptor (beta chain) comes out of a study of metastatic and nonmetastatic thyroid tumors (dated by TCRdb to the early 2020s). For context, the study as a whole: The researchers compared repertoires between peripheral blood samples and tumor or nodule tissue samples from patients with malignant or benign thyroid disease.

In this sample, this clone turned up many times. Its antigen is currently not known. No clone much larger than this one lies a single base away; base qualities are absent. Other DNA sequences within the sample encode an identical CDR3. No treatment had been received by any patient before thyroid surgery. Using T-cell receptor beta sequencing, the researchers looked back retrospectively at clinical samples from patients, gathered between about 2012 and 2018. The library was prepared using PCR. TCRdb names Illumina HiSeq 4000 as the instrument used. The TCR beta-chain CDR3 region of each patient was profiled by high-throughput sequencing. The authors' pipeline ran thus. Drawing on CDR3 differences between clinicopathological groups, the researchers built a classifier meant to tell apart patients with distant-metastatic papillary thyroid cancer. The Shannon index was used to assess repertoire diversity, and the Morisita-Horn index was used to assess tumor-blood repertoire similarity. TCRdb reran the public reads through fastp at Q25 and MiXCR, keeping productive beta chains. TCRdb assigned the V and J calls; the authors' analysis was not used. Present in this sample are roughly 34,000 clones, 15% of which were seen just once. The top ten clonotypes cover 15% to 20% of the sample.

Overall results and qualifications from the work: TCR beta diversity was reported as significantly higher in malignant tumors than in benign nodules, in both blood and tumor samples.

V is shortened by 4 bases, J by 0 bases, and the region joining them spans 11 bases. As encoded in the germline V gene, CDR1 is SGHNT while CDR2 is YENEEA. The CDR3 covers 15 residues, taking in both the cysteine and the phenylalanine. Of the read, only the CDR3 DNA is kept; its 45 bases are in frame from base 1. The rearrangement combines TRBV11-3 with TRBJ2-3; TRBD1 could be the D gene, as 6 bases match. This clonotype was sampled from a male donor with papillary thyroid cancer or a benign thyroid nodule (not recorded which). Some clones in this sample may be carry-over from other donors' samples. The sequenced material came from blood. The CDR3 is CASSSGVFSTDTQYF. The nucleotide sequence reads TGTGCCAGCAGCTCAGGGGTCTTTAGCACAGATACGCAGTATTTT.